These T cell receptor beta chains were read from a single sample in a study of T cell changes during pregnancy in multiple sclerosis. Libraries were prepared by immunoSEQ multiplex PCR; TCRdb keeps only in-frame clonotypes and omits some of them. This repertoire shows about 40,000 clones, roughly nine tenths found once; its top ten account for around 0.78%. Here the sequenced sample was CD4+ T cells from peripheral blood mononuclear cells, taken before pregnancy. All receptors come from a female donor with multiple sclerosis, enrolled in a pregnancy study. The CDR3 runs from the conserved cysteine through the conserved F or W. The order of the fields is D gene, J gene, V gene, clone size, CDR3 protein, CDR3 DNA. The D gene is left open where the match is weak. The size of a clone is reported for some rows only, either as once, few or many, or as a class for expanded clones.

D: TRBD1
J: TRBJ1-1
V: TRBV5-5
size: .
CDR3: CASSLGQGFTEAFF
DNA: TGTGCCAGCAGCCTCGGACAGGGGTTCACTGAAGCTTTCTTT

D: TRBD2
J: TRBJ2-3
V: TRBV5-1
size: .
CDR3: CASSLRLAGGTDTQYF
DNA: TGCGCCAGCAGCTTGCGGCTAGCGGGGGGCACAGATACGCAGTATTTT

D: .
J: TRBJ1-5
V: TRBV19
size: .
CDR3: CASSTGHNQPQHF
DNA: TGTGCCAGTAGTACAGGGCACAATCAGCCCCAGCATTTT

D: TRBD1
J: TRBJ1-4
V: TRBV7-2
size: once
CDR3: CASSPEQGSHEKLFF
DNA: TGTGCCAGCAGCCCGGAACAGGGGAGTCATGAAAAACTGTTTTTT

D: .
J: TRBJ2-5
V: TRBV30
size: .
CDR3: CAYAPGGWETQYF
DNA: TGTGCCTATGCGCCGGGGGGCTGGGAGACCCAGTACTTC

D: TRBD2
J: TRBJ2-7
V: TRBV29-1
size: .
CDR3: CSGSVAGDSYEQYF
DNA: TGCAGCGGATCCGTAGCGGGGGATTCCTACGAGCAGTACTTC

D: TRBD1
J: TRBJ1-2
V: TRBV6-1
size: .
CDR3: CASSQTGTNYGYTF
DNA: TGTGCCAGCAGTCAGACAGGGACTAACTATGGCTACACCTTC

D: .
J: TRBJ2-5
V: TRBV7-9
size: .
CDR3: CASSPQGPETQYF
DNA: TGTGCCAGCAGTCCACAGGGCCCAGAGACCCAGTACTTC

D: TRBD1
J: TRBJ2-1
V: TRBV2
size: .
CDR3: CASRGQGEVNEQFF
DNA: TGTGCCAGCAGGGGACAGGGAGAGGTCAATGAGCAGTTCTTC

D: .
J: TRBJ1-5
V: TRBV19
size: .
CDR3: CASSRGVGGHQPQHF
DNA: TGTGCCAGTAGTCGGGGGGTAGGCGGCCATCAGCCCCAGCATTTT

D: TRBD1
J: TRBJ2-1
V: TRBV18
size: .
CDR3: CASSPRTGDYNEQFF
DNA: TGTGCCAGCTCACCACGGACAGGTGACTACAATGAGCAGTTCTTC

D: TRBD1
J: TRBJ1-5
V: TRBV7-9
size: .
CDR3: CASSWTGQPQHF
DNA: TGTGCCAGCAGCTGGACAGGTCAGCCCCAGCATTTT

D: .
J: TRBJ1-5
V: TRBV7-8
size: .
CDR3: CASSLDRDQPQHF
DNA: TGTGCCAGCAGCTTAGACAGGGATCAGCCCCAGCATTTT

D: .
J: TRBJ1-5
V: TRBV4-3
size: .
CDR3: CASSQDWGLGQPQHF
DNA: TGCGCCAGCAGCCAAGATTGGGGGCTGGGACAGCCCCAGCATTTT

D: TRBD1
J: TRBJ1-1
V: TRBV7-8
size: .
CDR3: CASSLDRGGAFF
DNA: TGTGCCAGCAGCTTAGACAGGGGAGGAGCTTTCTTT

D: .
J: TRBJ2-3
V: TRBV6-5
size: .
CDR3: CASTTRDRLGDTQYF
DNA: TGTGCCAGCACCACCCGAGACAGGTTAGGGGATACGCAGTATTTT

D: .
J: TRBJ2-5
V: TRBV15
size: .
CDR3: CATSRDTGRGETQYF
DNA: TGTGCCACCAGCAGAGATACAGGGAGGGGAGAGACCCAGTACTTC

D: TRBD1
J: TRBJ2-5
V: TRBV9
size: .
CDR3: CASSLPTGYAETQYF
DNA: TGTGCCAGCAGCTTACCGACAGGGTACGCGGAGACCCAGTACTTC

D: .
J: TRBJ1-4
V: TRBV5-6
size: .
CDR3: CASSPKSLREKLFF
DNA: TGTGCCAGCAGCCCGAAATCCCTACGGGAAAAACTGTTTTTT

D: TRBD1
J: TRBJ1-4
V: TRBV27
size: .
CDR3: CASSFLSGDRGEKLFF
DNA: TGTGCCAGCAGTTTTTTGAGTGGGGACAGGGGAGAAAAACTGTTTTTT

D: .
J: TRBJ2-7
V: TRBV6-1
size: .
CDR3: CASTTETGPTYEQYF
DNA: TGTGCCAGCACCACCGAGACAGGTCCAACCTACGAGCAGTACTTC

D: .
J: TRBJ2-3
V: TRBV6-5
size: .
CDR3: CASSPLGGGTDTQYF
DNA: TGTGCCAGCAGTCCACTAGGGGGGGGCACAGATACGCAGTATTTT

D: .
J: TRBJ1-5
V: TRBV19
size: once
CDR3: CATKRGRGSNQPQHF
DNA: TGTGCCACCAAAAGGGGCAGGGGAAGTAATCAGCCCCAGCATTTT

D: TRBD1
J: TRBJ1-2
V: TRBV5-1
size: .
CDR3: CASSSKGQDYGYTF
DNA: TGCGCCAGCAGCTCTAAGGGACAGGACTATGGCTACACCTTC

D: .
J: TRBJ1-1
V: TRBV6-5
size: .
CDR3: CASKSTGTEAFF
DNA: TGTGCCAGCAAGAGCACCGGCACTGAAGCTTTCTTT

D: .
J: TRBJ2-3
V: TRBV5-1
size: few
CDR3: CASSLEMGADTQYF
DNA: TGCGCCAGCAGCTTGGAGATGGGCGCAGATACGCAGTATTTT

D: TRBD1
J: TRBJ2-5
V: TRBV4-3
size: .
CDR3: CASSQGTGAYQETQYF
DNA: TGCGCCAGCAGCCAAGGGACAGGGGCGTACCAAGAGACCCAGTACTTC

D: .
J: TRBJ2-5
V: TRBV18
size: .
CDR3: CASSSGVQETQYF
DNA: TGTGCCAGCTCATCAGGGGTACAAGAGACCCAGTACTTC

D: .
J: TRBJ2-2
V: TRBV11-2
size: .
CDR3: CASSLLRVNTGELFF
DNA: TGTGCCAGCAGCTTACTTCGGGTGAACACCGGGGAGCTGTTTTTT

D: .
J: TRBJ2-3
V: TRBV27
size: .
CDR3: CASSLSSGGDTQYF
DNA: TGTGCCAGCAGTTTATCAAGCGGAGGAGATACGCAGTATTTT

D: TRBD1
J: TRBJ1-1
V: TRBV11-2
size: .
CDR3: CASNDRVSGTEAFF
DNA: TGTGCCAGCAACGACAGGGTTAGTGGCACTGAAGCTTTCTTT

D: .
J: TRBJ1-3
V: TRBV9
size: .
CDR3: CASSGLGANSGNTIYF
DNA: TGTGCCAGCAGCGGACTAGGGGCGAACTCTGGAAACACCATATATTTT

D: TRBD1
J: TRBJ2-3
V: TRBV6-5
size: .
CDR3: CASSSGTGHTDTQYF
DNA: TGTGCCAGCAGTTCCGGGACAGGCCACACAGATACGCAGTATTTT

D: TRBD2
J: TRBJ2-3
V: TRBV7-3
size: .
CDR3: CASSIIGGAPDTQYF
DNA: TGTGCCAGCAGCATAATCGGGGGGGCCCCAGATACGCAGTATTTT

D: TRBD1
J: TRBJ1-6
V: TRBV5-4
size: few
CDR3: CASSFPGQGGGSPLHF
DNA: TGTGCCAGCAGCTTCCCTGGACAGGGCGGAGGTTCACCCCTCCACTTT

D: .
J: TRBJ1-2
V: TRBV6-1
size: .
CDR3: CASSEAAGYTF
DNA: TGTGCCAGCAGTGAAGCGGCCGGCTACACCTTC

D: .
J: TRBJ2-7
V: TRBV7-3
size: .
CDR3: CASSERSRPGFYEQYF
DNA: TGTGCCAGCAGCGAGAGGTCGCGGCCGGGATTCTACGAGCAGTACTTC

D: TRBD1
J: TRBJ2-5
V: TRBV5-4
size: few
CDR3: CASSRDRGDKGETQYF
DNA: TGTGCCAGCAGCAGGGACAGGGGTGACAAGGGAGAGACCCAGTACTTC

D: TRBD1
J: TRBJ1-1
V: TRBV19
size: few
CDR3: CASSIATGTEAFF
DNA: TGTGCCAGTAGTATCGCGACAGGGACTGAAGCTTTCTTT

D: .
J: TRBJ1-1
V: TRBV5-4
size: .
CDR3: CASSLDRALTEAFF
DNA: TGTGCCAGCAGCTTGGACAGGGCTCTCACTGAAGCTTTCTTT

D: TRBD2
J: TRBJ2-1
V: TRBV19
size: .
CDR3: CASRGLAGGHNEQFF
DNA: TGTGCCAGTAGAGGACTAGCGGGGGGTCACAATGAGCAGTTCTTC

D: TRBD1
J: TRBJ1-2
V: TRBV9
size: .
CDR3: CASSSLPGQGFVGYTF
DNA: TGTGCCAGCAGCTCACTTCCGGGACAGGGGTTTGTTGGCTACACCTTC

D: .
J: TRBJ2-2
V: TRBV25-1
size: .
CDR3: CASSEPAGELFF
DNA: TGTGCCAGCAGTGAACCGGCCGGGGAGCTGTTTTTT

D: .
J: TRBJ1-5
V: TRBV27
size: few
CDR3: CASSPVTRLLGNQPQHF
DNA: TGTGCCAGCAGTCCCGTCACCCGACTGCTAGGCAATCAGCCCCAGCATTTT

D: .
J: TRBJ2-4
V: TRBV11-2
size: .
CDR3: CASSLDEDSNYIQYF
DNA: TGTGCCAGCAGCTTAGATGAGGACAGTAACTACATTCAGTACTTC

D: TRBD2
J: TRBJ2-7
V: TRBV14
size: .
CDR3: CASSQDRVLAINSYEQYF
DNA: TGTGCCAGCAGCCAAGACCGCGTACTAGCGATCAACTCCTACGAGCAGTACTTC

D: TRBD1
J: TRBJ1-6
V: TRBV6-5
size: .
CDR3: CASSYSWGQGTSPLHF
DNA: TGTGCCAGCAGTTACTCGTGGGGACAGGGTACGTCTCCCCTCCACTTT

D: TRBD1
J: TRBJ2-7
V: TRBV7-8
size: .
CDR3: CASSLVLGDRASYEQYF
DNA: TGTGCCAGCAGCTTAGTCTTAGGCGACAGGGCCTCCTACGAGCAGTACTTC

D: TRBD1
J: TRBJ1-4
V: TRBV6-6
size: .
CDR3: CASRYRGQEEKLFF
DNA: TGTGCCAGCAGGTACAGGGGTCAGGAGGAAAAACTGTTTTTT

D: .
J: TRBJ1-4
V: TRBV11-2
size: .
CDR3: CASSPSTGSNELFF
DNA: TGTGCCAGCAGCCCGTCAACAGGGTCCAATGAACTGTTTTTT

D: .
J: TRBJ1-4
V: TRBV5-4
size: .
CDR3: CASSLGRGTNEKLFF
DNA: TGTGCCAGCAGCTTGGGGCGGGGTACTAATGAAAAACTGTTTTTT

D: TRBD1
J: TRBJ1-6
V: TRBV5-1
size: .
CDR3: CASSSSRTGENSPLHF
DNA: TGCGCCAGCAGCTCGAGTCGGACAGGAGAGAATTCACCCCTCCACTTT

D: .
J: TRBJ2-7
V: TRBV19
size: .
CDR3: CASHDRSNSYEQYF
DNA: TGTGCCAGCCACGACAGGTCCAATTCCTACGAGCAGTACTTC

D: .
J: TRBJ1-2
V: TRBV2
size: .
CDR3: CASSGGGREYGYTF
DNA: TGTGCCAGCAGTGGGGGAGGGAGGGAATATGGCTACACCTTC

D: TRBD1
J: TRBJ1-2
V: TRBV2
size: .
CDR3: CASSSQGARGYTF
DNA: TGTGCCAGCAGTTCACAGGGGGCGCGGGGCTACACCTTC

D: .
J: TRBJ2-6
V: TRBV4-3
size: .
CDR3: CASSFGFSGANVLTF
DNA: TGCGCCAGCAGCTTCGGGTTCTCTGGGGCCAACGTCCTGACTTTC

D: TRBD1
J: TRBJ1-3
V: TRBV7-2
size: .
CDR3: CASSLSGTGGAGNTIYF
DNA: TGTGCCAGCAGCTTAAGTGGGACAGGGGGCGCGGGAAACACCATATATTTT